This T cell receptor (beta chain) was obtained from a study of blood T cell repertoires in COVID-19. This CDR3 has 15 residues. The germline V gene has CDR1 SGHRS and CDR2 YFSETQ. V was pared by 5 bases and J by 5 bases, with 17 bases between. Sequencing was performed with immunoSEQ multiplex PCR; in TCRdb, only in-frame clones are kept and a portion is missing. Among around 130,000 clones listed, roughly four fifths were seen once. Material: peripheral blood. This receptor was identified in a human donor in a cohort sampled during active COVID-19. The gene calls are TRBV5-1 and TRBJ2-1; D call uncertain. CDR3 residues: CASSFVSPPDNEQFF. In nucleotides, the CDR3 is TGCGCCAGCAGTTTTGTTTCCCCTCCCGACAATGAGCAGTTCTTC.